Below, one T cell receptor (beta chain) is given with its context. No antigen is known for it. This CDR3 comprises 13 residues. Germline lookup yields CDR1 GTSNPN and CDR2 SVGIG (reference sequence). Trimming shortened V by 1 base and J by 7 bases, and 11 bases separated the two germline ends. The sample originates from a study of cytomegalovirus exposure and HLA in healthy donors. General study findings and limits: Several of the most significant clusters were apparently associated with common viral pathogens in a later analysis. The only immune exposure information that was available was CMV serostatus.

The primer mix had 60 Vbeta and 13 Jbeta primers. In the original workflow: Tens of millions of unique TCR beta chains, some 11 million shared, were counted in a later analysis. The table came from immunoSEQ multiplex PCR; TCRdb's copy has only in-frame clones and leaves some out. V, J and clone size reflect that table, while D and trimming were determined from the DNA. The sample yields approximately 91,000 clones, 81% seen once. These donors, healthy bone marrow donors, were studied. The chain uses TRBV30 and TRBJ1-5; D unresolved. Material for sequencing was PBMCs. The origin of this receptor is a human donor in good health. The CDR3 is CAWSDGREQPQHF. The CDR3 nucleotides read TGTGCCTGGAGTGATGGGAGAGAACAGCCCCAGCATTTT.